This T cell receptor beta chain was sequenced in a study of cytomegalovirus exposure and HLA in healthy donors. Study information: One earlier analysis, a look at around 170 million T cells, found some 120 million unique TCR beta sequences.

The germline CDR1 and CDR2 sequences are MDHEN and SYDVKM. Trimming removed 7 bases from V and 2 bases from J, with 18 bases in between. The CDR3 is 16 amino acids. A multiplex PCR was run with 60 Vbeta primers and 13 Jbeta primers. Generated by immunoSEQ multiplex PCR, the TCRdb table keeps only in-frame clones and is missing some. Of 150,000 to 200,000 clones listed, roughly three quarters are singletons. Sequenced material: PBMCs. This clonotype was sampled from a man younger than 35 in good health and CMV-seropositive. The V call is TRBV28, the J call TRBJ2-4; perhaps TRBD2 as D (7 bases). Here the CDR3 reads CASTWGGVGSKNIQYF. CDR3 nucleotide sequence: TGTGCCAGCACCTGGGGGGGCGTAGGGTCCAAAAACATTCAGTACTTC.